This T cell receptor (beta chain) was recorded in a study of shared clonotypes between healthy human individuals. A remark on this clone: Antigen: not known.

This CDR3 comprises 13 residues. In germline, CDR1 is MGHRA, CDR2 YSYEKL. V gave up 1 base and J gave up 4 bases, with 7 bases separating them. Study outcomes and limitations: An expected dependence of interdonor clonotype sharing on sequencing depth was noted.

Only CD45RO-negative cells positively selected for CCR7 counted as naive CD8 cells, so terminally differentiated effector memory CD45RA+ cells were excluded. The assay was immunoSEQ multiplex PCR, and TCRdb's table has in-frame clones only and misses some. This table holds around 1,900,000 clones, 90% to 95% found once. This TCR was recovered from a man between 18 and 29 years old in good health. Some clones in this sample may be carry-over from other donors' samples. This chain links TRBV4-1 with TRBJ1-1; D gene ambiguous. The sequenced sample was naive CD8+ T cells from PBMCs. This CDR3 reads CASSQVEATEAFF. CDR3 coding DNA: TGCGCCAGCAGCCAAGTGGAGGCCACTGAAGCTTTCTTT.